A selection of T cell receptor beta chains follows, all from one sample in a study of T-cell reconstitution after alpha-beta-depleted transplantation in children. TCRdb fed the PCR reads into MiXCR, producing one record per CDR3 protein. The sample yields 250,000 to 400,000 distinct CDR3 sequences, approximately 23% seen once. Source: PBMCs, mostly from graft donor cells, taken 180 days after TCRalphabeta/CD19-depleted stem cell transplant. The source of these receptors is a male patient younger than 18 who had a stem cell transplant for acute lymphoblastic leukemia, so the T cells may come from the graft donor. Both conserved end residues are part of each CDR3. Each record gives: clone size, J gene, V gene, D gene, CDR3 DNA, CDR3 protein. D genes are given only for firm matches. A row's size may be missing; if present it is once, few, many or a size class.

>.|TRBJ2-5|TRBV3-1|.
TGTGCCAGCAGCCAATGGGCTAGCGCCATGGGGGGAGAGACCCAGTACTTC
CASSQWASAMGGETQYF
>.|TRBJ2-7|TRBV20-1|.
TGCAGTGCTGGCTACGGGGGCGGGAACTACGAGCAGTACTTC
CSAGYGGGNYEQYF
>.|TRBJ2-6|TRBV20-1|TRBD2
TGCAGTGCTAGAGAAGGATTTTGGGGGGAGGGAGTCCTGACTTTC
CSAREGFWGEGVLTF
>few|TRBJ1-3|TRBV7-9|.
TGTGCCAGCAGCTTAGACGCAGCTGGAAACACCATATATTTT
CASSLDAAGNTIYF
>few|TRBJ2-5|TRBV20-1|.
TGCAGTGCCTCCTTTGCAGGGAAAGAGACCCAGTACTTC
CSASFAGKETQYF
>.|TRBJ2-3|TRBV4-3|TRBD2
TGCGCCAGCAGCGCATACTCTAGCGGAGGCACAGATACGCAGTATTTT
CASSAYSSGGTDTQYF
>few|TRBJ1-1|TRBV6-5|.
TGTGCCAGCAGTTACTCGGGTGCTCCGGGAGCTTTCTTT
CASSYSGAPGAFF
>.|TRBJ2-3|TRBV5-1|TRBD1
TGCGCCAGCAGCTTGACAGGGGTTGCCCCTACTAGCACAGATACGCAGTATTTT
CASSLTGVAPTSTDTQYF
>few|TRBJ2-1|TRBV15|TRBD2
TGTGCCACCAGCAGAGAAGCCCAGGGGACTAGCGGATACAATGAGCAGTTCTTC
CATSREAQGTSGYNEQFF
>few|TRBJ2-1|TRBV20-1|.
TGCAGTGCTAGGGGAAGGGTGATAATGTTCAATGAGCAGTTCTTC
CSARGRVIMFNEQFF
>.|TRBJ2-1|TRBV6-9|.
TGTGCCAGCACCCTCCCCTACCGAGGGTACACGAATGAGCAGTTCTTC
CASTLPYRGYTNEQFF
>.|TRBJ1-5|TRBV18|.
TGTGCCAGCTCATCTACAGGGAGGCCCCAGCATTTT
CASSSTGRPQHF
>.|TRBJ2-7|TRBV20-1|TRBD2
TGCAGTGCTAGACCCCGGAGACTAGCGGGAGGGCCAACGGGCTACGAGCAGTACTTC
CSARPRRLAGGPTGYEQYF
>.|TRBJ2-1|TRBV12-3/TRBV12-4|TRBD2
TGTGCCAGCTGGGAGCGGGAGGGCCGAAATGAGCAGTTCTTC
CASWEREGRNEQFF
>.|TRBJ2-7|TRBV29-1|.
TGCAGCGTTGGAATTGGCCCTGAGACAGGTGCCTACGAGCAGTACTTC
CSVGIGPETGAYEQYF
>.|TRBJ2-7|TRBV5-1|.
TGCGCCAGCAGCTTGGCCGGGGGGCGGGAGTCCCACGAGCAGTACTTC
CASSLAGGRESHEQYF
>.|TRBJ2-3|TRBV15|.
TGTGCCACCAGCAGAGGGGCACTAGATGACACAGATACGCAGTATTTT
CATSRGALDDTDTQYF
>.|TRBJ2-1|TRBV29-1|.
TGCAGCGTTGCAGCCCTTTACGGGTACAATGAGCAGTTCTTC
CSVAALYGYNEQFF
>.|TRBJ2-2|TRBV29-1|TRBD2
TGCAGCGTGAAACTACTAGCGGGAGGGCCGGTCACCGGGGAGCTGTTTTTT
CSVKLLAGGPVTGELFF
>few|TRBJ2-1|TRBV2|.
TGTGCCAGCAGTGAAGTACGGGGAAGCACAGCTCTCTACAATGAGCAGTTCTTC
CASSEVRGSTALYNEQFF
>.|TRBJ2-5|TRBV5-1|TRBD2
TGCGCCAGCAGCTTGGGACTAGCGGGAGCCGAGACCCAGTACTTC
CASSLGLAGAETQYF
>.|TRBJ2-2|TRBV21-1|.
TGTGCCAGCAGCAAAGGGGCGGAGGACAGGAAGCCGAACACCGGGGAGCTGTTTTTT
CASSKGAEDRKPNTGELFF
>few|TRBJ2-7|TRBV12-3/TRBV12-4|TRBD1
TGTGCCAGCCTGGATGGATATAGACAGGGAGTCTACGAGCAGTACTTC
CASLDGYRQGVYEQYF
>.|TRBJ2-3|TRBV10-3|.
TGTGCCATCAGTGAGGGAGGGGGCCTCACGCAGTATTTT
CAISEGGGLTQYF
>.|TRBJ2-7|TRBV7-2|.
TGTGCCAGCAGCTATCAGTTAAAGCAGTACTTC
CASSYQLKQYF
>.|TRBJ2-1|TRBV6-2/TRBV6-3|.
TGTGCCAGCAGCCGGAGAGGGCATACCCATGAGCAGTTCTTC
CASSRRGHTHEQFF
>few|TRBJ1-6|TRBV12-3/TRBV12-4|.
TGTGCCAGCACCACAGGAGTTTATAATTCACCCCTCCACTTT
CASTTGVYNSPLHF
>.|TRBJ2-1|TRBV5-1|TRBD2
TGCGCCAGCAGCTTGGGGCGGGAGCTTTACAATGAGCAGTTCTTC
CASSLGRELYNEQFF
>.|TRBJ2-7|TRBV20-1|TRBD1
TGCAGTGCTCATAGGGGGCACGAGCAGTACTTC
CSAHRGHEQYF
>few|TRBJ1-4|TRBV5-1|.
TGCGCCAGCAGCTTGGTGCAGGGTCAGGAAAAACTGTTTTTT
CASSLVQGQEKLFF
>few|TRBJ2-7|TRBV12-3/TRBV12-4|.
TGTGCCAGCAGCCCCGGACGTAAAAAACCCTCCTACGAGCAGTACTTC
CASSPGRKKPSYEQYF
>few|TRBJ2-5|TRBV5-1|.
TGCGCCAGCAGCTTGGATGGGATTTGGTGGGAGACCCAGTACTTC
CASSLDGIWWETQYF
>few|TRBJ1-1|TRBV5-5|.
TGTGCCAGCAGCTTGACAGAGGAAGCTTTCTTT
CASSLTEEAFF
>few|TRBJ2-1|TRBV5-1|TRBD2
TGCGCCAGCAGCTTGGAGGCTAGCGGGGGGTACAATGAGCAGTTCTTC
CASSLEASGGYNEQFF
>many|TRBJ2-7|TRBV4-1|TRBD1
TGCGCCAGCAGCAGGGCACAGGGGGTTGGCTACGAGCAGTACTTC
CASSRAQGVGYEQYF
>.|TRBJ2-7|TRBV12-3/TRBV12-4|TRBD1
TGTGCCAGCAGCGGAGCCGGGACAGGGTACGAGCAGTACTTC
CASSGAGTGYEQYF
>few|TRBJ2-7|TRBV4-1|TRBD2
TGCGCCAGCAGACTACTAGCGGGAGTACCCTCCTACGAGCAGTACTTC
CASRLLAGVPSYEQYF
>few|TRBJ2-5|TRBV7-8|TRBD2
TGTGCCAGCAGCCTTAGCGGGAAGTACCAAGAGACCCAGTACTTC
CASSLSGKYQETQYF
>.|TRBJ2-7|TRBV4-2|.
TGTGCCAGCGCGTCTAGGGGTGATTACGAGCAGTACTTC
CASASRGDYEQYF
>.|TRBJ1-1|TRBV29-1|TRBD1
TGCAGCGTCGGGGAGGGACAGTCGGGCACTGAAGCTTTCTTT
CSVGEGQSGTEAFF
>.|TRBJ1-2|TRBV9|TRBD1
TGTGCCAGCAGCGTAGGAGGGCACCGGAGGGGGCAAAACTATGGCTACACCTTC
CASSVGGHRRGQNYGYTF
>.|TRBJ2-7|TRBV27|.
TGTGCCAGCAGTTTCCCTAGCGATACCTACGAGCAGTACTTC
CASSFPSDTYEQYF
>few|TRBJ2-1|TRBV3-1|TRBD2
TGTGCCAGCAGCCATACGACGCTAGCGGGAGATGAAGTGGGTAATGAGCAGTTCTTC
CASSHTTLAGDEVGNEQFF
>many|TRBJ2-5|TRBV5-1|TRBD2
TGCGCCAGCAGCCCGGGACTAGCGGGACGTGAGACCCAGTACTTC
CASSPGLAGRETQYF
>few|TRBJ2-7|TRBV4-1|TRBD2
TGCGCCAGCAGCCAAGATAAGGTAGCGGGAGTGTCCTACGAGCAGTACTTC
CASSQDKVAGVSYEQYF
>few|TRBJ1-1|TRBV9|.
TGTGCCAGCAGCGTAGGGAGGAAGGGGCGCATGAACACTGAAGCTTTCTTT
CASSVGRKGRMNTEAFF
>.|TRBJ2-1|TRBV9|.
TGTGCCAGCAGTCTTAAGGAAGGGAGGTCCTACAATGAGCAGTTCTTC
CASSLKEGRSYNEQFF
>few|TRBJ2-3|TRBV5-4|.
TGTGCCAGCAGCTTCTTCGGTCCCCGCACAGATACGCAGTATTTT
CASSFFGPRTDTQYF